This T cell receptor beta chain comes out of a study of T-cell reconstitution after alpha-beta-depleted transplantation in children. A TCRbeta library incorporating unique molecular identifiers was prepared. TCRdb re-called the PCR reads through MiXCR, storing one row per CDR3 protein. The sample lists under 300,000 distinct CDR3 sequences, 7.5% to 10% seen once, with around 5% in the top ten. This clonotype was observed a handful of times. CDR3 length equals 15 residues. The J segment lost 9 bases and the V segment lost 2 bases, leaving 11 bases of the junction unmatched. Germline V gives CDR1 DFQATT, CDR2 SNEGSKA (reference sequence).

This TCR derives from a human donor who donated a stem cell graft to a child with SCID. The V gene is TRBV20-1, the J gene TRBJ2-1, with TRBD2 matching 9 bases. The sequencing here drew on PBMCs from the stem cell graft donor, taken from the stem cell graft. The CDR3 coding sequence is TGCAGTGCTAGACTAGCGGGGTCTTACAGGGGTGAGCAGTTCTTC. Amino acids: CSARLAGSYRGEQFF.